This entry lists 26 T cell receptor beta chains sequenced from one sample in a study of CD8+CD57+ T cells in acquired aplastic anemia. All patients picked for sequencing had shown, by flow cytometry, an expansion of CD8+CD57+ cells. Template material for TCR beta VDJ and CDR3 profiling consisted of genomic DNA. MiXCR, applied by TCRdb to the reads, yields one record per CDR3 protein. The table records around 160,000 distinct CDR3 sequences, roughly 48% of them present only once. The specimen was sorted CD4+, CD8+, or CD8+CD57+ T cells (not recorded which) from PBMCs. The receptors were sampled from a human donor with aplastic anemia.

With respect to this clonotype: A junction end diverges from the germline sequence, so it may reflect a read error. V and J are TRBV10-3 and TRBJ2-1; 11 bases match TRBD1. The CDR3 consists of 14 residues. CDR1 and CDR2 (germline): ENHRY, SYGVKD. CDR3 in DNA: TGTGCCACCAGGGACAGGGGGGCCTACAATAAGCAGTTCTTC. Its protein product is CATRDRGAYNKQFF.

This clonotype was seen ten or more times. The chain joins TRBV7-2 to TRBJ2-1, with 7 bases that match TRBD1. The J segment lost 9 bases and the V segment lost 5 bases, leaving 10 bases of the junction unmatched. Germline CDR1 SGHTA, CDR2 FQGNSA. The CDR3 spans 14 residues. CDR3: CASSVTRGRREQFF. The CDR3 region has the DNA TGTGCCAGCAGCGTCACTAGGGGGCGGCGTGAGCAGTTCTTC.

This clonotype was counted only a few times. A much larger clone differs from this one at a single base, so this may be a read error. The gene calls are TRBV7-8 and TRBJ1-3, with D perhaps TRBD1 (5 bases). There are 16 residues in the CDR3. Germline assignment: CDR1 SGHVS and CDR2 FQNEAQ. The CDR3 sequence is CASSSTGPSSGNTVYF. CDR3 coding DNA: TGTGCCAGCAGCTCTACAGGCCCAAGCTCTGGAAACACCGTATATTTT.

V is TRBV7-9 and J is TRBJ2-5; possible D gene TRBD1, 5 bases. The CDR3 extends over 15 amino acids. Trimming took 1 base from V and 4 from J, leaving 13 bases between them. Germline CDR1 and CDR2: SEHNR and FQNEAQ (reference sequence). In nucleotides, the CDR3 is TGTGCCAGCAGCTTAGGCACCACAAGGGGAGAGACCCAGTACTTC. Translation: CASSLGTTRGETQYF.

The genes are TRBV29-1 and TRBJ2-2, with D perhaps TRBD2 (5 bases). Trimming shortened V by 6 bases and J by 5 bases, and 16 bases separated the two germline ends. There are 14 residues in the CDR3. Per the germline V gene, CDR1 is SQVTM and CDR2 is ANQGSEA. The CDR3 sequence: CSVQLTSGTGELFF. In DNA form, the CDR3 reads TGCAGCGTGCAACTAACTAGTGGGACCGGGGAGCTGTTTTTT.

The chain uses TRBV15 and TRBJ1-2; the D is unclear. With 0 bases removed from V and 4 bases from J, the gap between germline ends came to 12 bases. CDR3 length: 15 residues. The germline V gene encodes CDR1 LNHNV and CDR2 YYDKDF (reference sequence). The CDR3 sequence: CATSRDRGPGYGYTF. CDR3 nucleotides: TGTGCCACCAGCAGAGATCGTGGACCAGGCTATGGCTACACCTTC.

Remarks on this clonotype: A clone one base away is much larger, so this may be a read error. The chain recombines TRBV7-3 with TRBJ2-2; D gene unclear. Trimming took 5 bases from V and 5 from J, leaving 12 bases between them. This CDR3 has 14 residues. Germline V CDR1 and CDR2: SGHTA, FQGTGA. The CDR3: CASSLGHQTGELFF. The DNA of the CDR3 is TGTGCCAGCAGCCTCGGTCACCAGACCGGGGAGCTGTTTTTT.

This chain uses TRBV10-3 with TRBJ2-7; the D gene is possibly TRBD1 (6 bases). The CDR3 sequence is 12 residues long. V lost 6 bases to trimming and J lost 7 bases, with 13 bases between them. Germline V gives CDR1 ENHRY, CDR2 SYGVKD. DNA of the CDR3: TGTGCCATCAGCGACAGGATTGGGGAGCAGTACTTC. It encodes CAISDRIGEQYF.

This clonotype has at least ten counts. The chain recombines TRBV24-1 with TRBJ2-2, with D hard to call. V gave up 2 bases and J gave up 5 bases, with 11 bases separating them. The CDR3 consists of 15 residues. Germline-derived CDR1 and CDR2 are KGHDR and SFDVKD. CDR3 in DNA: TGTGCCACCAGTGATTCCGGGTCAGCTACCGGGGAGCTGTTTTTT. Residues: CATSDSGSATGELFF.

This clonotype was detected many times. This rearrangement joins TRBV7-8 to TRBJ2-7; 9 bases agree with TRBD2. CDR3 size: 15 residues. The ends lost 2 bases at V and 6 bases at J; junction bases unmatched: 8. Germline V gene data show CDR1 as SGHVS and CDR2 as FQNEAQ. CDR3 in amino acids: CASSLLAGGIGEQYF. In DNA form, the CDR3 reads TGTGCCAGCAGCTTACTCGCGGGAGGGATCGGCGAGCAGTACTTC.

In this sample, this clonotype turned up a few times. A read error is possible here, since a much larger clone lies one base away. In this CDR3 the conserved last residue, phenylalanine or tryptophan, is missing, so a read error is likely. V usage is TRBV7-2 and J usage is TRBJ1-4; 7 nucleotides align to TRBD1. Looked up from germline, CDR1 is SGHTA and CDR2 is FQGNSA. J gave up 7 bases and V 5 bases, and 10 bases lay outside the gene matches. The CDR3 totals 15 residues. As DNA, the CDR3 is TGTGCCAGCAGCAGCCAAACAGGGGTTGGTGAAAAACTGTTTTTA. Encoded protein: CASSSQTGVGEKLFL.

This clonotype is classed as medium-sized. J is TRBJ2-3 and V is TRBV7-2; D remains ambiguous. V was cut by 5 bases and J by 2 bases, with 2 bases left in between. CDR3 length: 11 amino acids. CDR1 SGHTA and CDR2 FQGNSA come from the germline V gene. The CDR3 DNA is TGTGCCAGCAGCCTCACAGATACGCAGTATTTT. Protein product: CASSLTDTQYF.

The V and J genes are TRBV10-3 and TRBJ1-5; D is unclear. Deletions cut 4 bases from V and 4 bases from J, with 5 bases between. The CDR3 length is 12 residues. Per the germline V gene, CDR1 is ENHRY and CDR2 is SYGVKD. The CDR3 sequence is CAISGSNQPQHF. CDR3 nucleotides: TGTGCCATCAGTGGAAGTAATCAGCCCCAGCATTTT.

The chain couples TRBV6-1 to TRBJ1-1; 7 bases align to TRBD1. The CDR3 extends over 17 amino acids. Germline CDR1 and CDR2: MNHNS and SASEGT. J lost 0 bases, V lost 5 bases, and 12 bases had no gene match. The DNA for the CDR3 is TGTGCCAGCAGTACCGTTGGAGGGGGCCACATGAACACTGAAGCTTTCTTT. As protein: CASSTVGGGHMNTEAFF.

The table lists this clonotype with many counts. The rearrangement joins TRBV19 to TRBJ2-4; 7 nucleotides match TRBD1. This CDR3 has 12 residues. The V segment lost 4 bases and the J segment 7 bases; nucleotides outside the gene matches: 1. Per the germline V gene, CDR1 is LNHDA and CDR2 is SQIVND (reference sequence). The DNA for the CDR3 is TGTGCCAGTAGTACGACAGGGAACATTCAGTACTTC. Its protein product is CASSTTGNIQYF.

CDR3: CAWRATGTGSRNTEAFF. The DNA for the CDR3 is TGTGCCTGGAGGGCTACCGGGACAGGGAGTAGGAACACTGAAGCTTTCTTT. The V and J genes are TRBV30 and TRBJ1-1; 9 bases fit TRBD1. Trimming cost V 3 bases and J 1 base; bases outside gene matches: 12. This CDR3 has 17 amino acids. Germline loops: CDR1 GTSNPN, CDR2 SVGIG (reference sequence).

This clonotype occurred many times. This chain connects TRBV19 to TRBJ2-1; TRBD1 or TRBD2 may be the D gene (5 bases each). Trimming stripped 6 bases from V and 9 bases from J, with 9 bases between. CDR1 is LNHDA, CDR2 SQIVND, per germline (reference sequence). The CDR3 extends over 11 amino acids. The CDR3 DNA reads TGTGCCAGTAGGTCAGGGAGTGAGCAGTTCTTC. Translating it yields CASRSGSEQFF.

This clonotype was recorded many times. V usage is TRBV15 and J usage is TRBJ1-3; a weak D match, TRBD1 (5 bases). The CDR3 has 14 amino acids. Germline CDR1 reads LNHNV; CDR2 reads YYDKDF (reference sequence). Deletions cut 0 bases from V and 6 bases from J, with 9 bases between. The DNA of the CDR3 is TGTGCCACCAGCAGAGATGGAGGGGTAAACACCATATATTTT. Its protein is CATSRDGGVNTIYF.

At least ten counts were recorded for this clonotype. V usage is TRBV7-8 and J usage is TRBJ1-2; D is perhaps TRBD1 (6 bases). The CDR3 has 14 amino acids. Germline-derived CDR1 and CDR2 are SGHVS and FQNEAQ. The V end lost 2 bases, the J end lost 10 bases, and 17 bases lay between the germline ends. The CDR3 coding sequence is TGTGCCAGCAGCTTAAGTGTCCAGGGGCCGGACTACACCTTC. It is translated as CASSLSVQGPDYTF. Full variable domain (missing parts from reference TRBV7-8 and TRBJ1-2): GAGVSQSPRYKVAKRGQDVALRCDPISGHVSLFWYQQALGQGPEFLTYFQNEAQLDKSGLPSDRFFAERPEGSVSTLKIQRTQQEDSAVYLCASSLSVQGPDYTFGSGTRLTVV.

This chain links TRBV11-2 with TRBJ2-3; 7 nucleotides align to TRBD2. Germline lookup yields CDR1 SGHAT and CDR2 FQNNGV. This CDR3 contains 16 residues. V lost 1 base to trimming and J lost 1 base; unmatched junction nucleotides: 5. The CDR3 nucleotides read TGTGCCAGCAGCTTAGGCGGGCTAGCGGGCACAGATACGCAGTATTTT. Amino acid sequence: CASSLGGLAGTDTQYF.

This clonotype has a handful of counts. The chain is built from TRBV24-1 and TRBJ1-5, with D possibly matching TRBD1 (5 bases). Deletions cut 5 bases from V and 3 bases from J, with 10 bases between. The CDR3 is 14 amino acids. CDR1 and CDR2 (germline): KGHDR, SFDVKD. CDR3 residues: CATSVSRDNQPQHF. CDR3 sequence (DNA): TGTGCCACCAGTGTATCCAGGGACAATCAGCCCCAGCATTTT.

The chain recombines TRBV2 with TRBJ1-3; 8 bases are a match to TRBD1. The CDR3 contains 12 residues. From germline, CDR1 is SNHLY and CDR2 FYNNEI. V was pared by 4 bases and J by 7 bases, with 0 bases of the junction left unmatched. CDR3 coding DNA: TGTGCCAGCAGTGGACAGGGGAACACCATATATTTT. Protein product: CASSGQGNTIYF.

This clonotype has a count of ten or more. The V call is TRBV7-7, the J call TRBJ2-5; perhaps TRBD1 as D (6 bases). This CDR3 has 13 residues. V lost 4 bases to trimming and J lost 2 bases, with 8 bases between them. Germline-derived CDR1 and CDR2 are SSHAT and FNYEAQ (reference sequence). The CDR3 coding sequence is TGTGCCAGCAGCTCCGGACAGCAAGAGACCCAGTACTTC. Translating gives CASSSGQQETQYF.

This clonotype was counted many times. The junction differs from germline at one of its ends, possibly a read error. The chain couples TRBV7-2 to TRBJ2-2; 8 nucleotides agree with TRBD2. Germline V CDR1 and CDR2: SGHTA, FQGNSA. This CDR3 has 15 amino acids. In nucleotides, the CDR3 is TGTGCCAGCAGCCTAGCGGGTACGAACACCGGGGAGCTGTTTTTT. Its translation is CASSLAGTNTGELFF.

J is TRBJ2-5 and V is TRBV4-1; 7 nucleotides match TRBD2. Looked up from germline, CDR1 is MGHRA and CDR2 is YSYEKL. This CDR3 spans 15 amino acids. Trimming cost V 1 base and J 1 base; bases outside gene matches: 3. The CDR3, as DNA: TGCGCCAGCAGCCAAGCCGGGACTATCCAAGAGACCCAGTACTTC. Encoded protein: CASSQAGTIQETQYF.

This clonotype was found many times. The chain links TRBV7-2 to TRBJ1-4, with TRBD1 matching over 10 bases. This CDR3 is built from 13 residues. The V gene's germline CDR1 is SGHTA and CDR2 FQGNSA. V shed 4 bases, J shed 11 bases, and the junction held 4 bases outside the gene matches. CDR3: CASSSLGQGKLFF. Written as DNA, the CDR3 is TGTGCCAGCAGCTCCCTGGGACAGGGGAAACTGTTTTTT. Looking up the rest from reference TRBV7-2 and TRBJ1-4 gives the full variable domain: GAGVSQSPSNKVTEKGKDVELRCDPISGHTALYWYRQSLGQGLEFLIYFQGNSAPDKSGLPSDRFSAERTGGSVSTLTIQRTQQEDSAVYLCASSSLGQGKLFFGSGTQLSVL.